The T cell receptor beta chain under discussion was sequenced for a study of cytomegalovirus exposure and HLA in healthy donors. With regard to this clone: Its antigen is not known.

Whole-study results and caveats: A later analysis reportedly identified an Asian-associated ancestry cluster as carrying fewer N-insertions than the roughly 720-donor mean.

A multiplex PCR was run with 60 Vbeta primers and 13 Jbeta primers. Libraries were prepared by immunoSEQ multiplex PCR; TCRdb keeps only in-frame clonotypes and omits some of them. Of more than 85,000 clones listed, about four fifths were seen once; the top ten hold 1% to 1.5%. Sequencing input: PBMCs. The source is a man aged 35-49 years in good health and CMV-seronegative.

This chain's CDR3 is CASNPTGLVRGANVLTF. The CDR3, as DNA: TGTGCCAGCAACCCGACAGGGCTAGTGAGGGGGGCCAACGTCCTGACTTTC. The V and J genes are TRBV27 and TRBJ2-6, with 7 bases identical to TRBD1. The junction had 13 bases not matched to a gene; V was cut back by 7 bases and J by 4 bases. CDR3 size: 17 residues. Germline V gives CDR1 MNHEY, CDR2 SMNVEV (reference sequence).